Listed here are 13 T cell receptor beta chains from one sample, sequenced in a study of blood T cell repertoires in COVID-19. Repertoires were generated with immunoSEQ multiplex PCR, while TCRdb's copy carries only in-frame clones and drops some. The table records a few hundred thousand clones, about 80% of them present only once. Material: PBMCs or T cells enriched from blood (not recorded which). Receptors originate from a man aged 50 to 59 who had recovered from COVID-19.

This clone appeared a few times. The J gene is TRBJ2-7, the V gene TRBV28; tentative D call: TRBD2 (6 bases). The V end was cut by 4 bases, the J end by 1 base, with 11 bases between. Germline V CDR1 and CDR2: MDHEN, SYDVKM. The CDR3 contains 14 residues. Written as DNA, the CDR3 is TGTGCCAGCAGTTCCGGGGGTCAGTCCTACGAGCAGTACTTC. Translation gives CASSSGGQSYEQYF.

The V gene is TRBV4-2, the J gene TRBJ1-1; TRBD1 matches at 7 bases. The CDR3 sequence is 17 residues long. Germline trimming cut 0 bases from V and 2 bases from J; bases unmatched to any gene: 9. The V gene's germline CDR1 is LGHNA and CDR2 YNFKEQ. The CDR3 DNA sequence: TGTGCCAGCAGCCAAGATTCGGCAGGGGGTTACAACACTGAAGCTTTCTTT. Its translation is CASSQDSAGGYNTEAFF.

The V gene is TRBV5-5, the J gene TRBJ2-3; TRBD1 matches 9 bases. Germline CDR1 is SGHKS and CDR2 is YYEKEE (reference sequence). The CDR3 is 15 amino acids. Trimming removed 2 bases from V and 6 bases from J; junction bases left unmatched: 7. CDR3 sequence reads: CASSFEGQGIDTQYF. In nucleotides, the CDR3 is TGTGCCAGCAGCTTTGAGGGACAGGGTATTGATACGCAGTATTTT.

The rearrangement joins TRBV7-6 to TRBJ2-1; TRBD2 agrees at 10 bases. The V gene end was trimmed by 6 bases and the J gene end by 3 bases; junction bases not matched to a gene: 2. This CDR3 is 14 amino acids long. Per germline, CDR1 SGHVS and CDR2 FNYEAQ. CDR3 DNA sequence: TGTGCCAGCAGTACTAGCGGGATCTACAATGAGCAGTTCTTC. Translating it yields CASSTSGIYNEQFF.

The chain is built from TRBV4-2 and TRBJ2-2; 7 bases line up with TRBD1. The CDR3 is 15 residues long. Germline CDR1 is LGHNA and CDR2 is YNFKEQ. With V trimmed by 2 bases and J by 3 bases, 3 bases remained unmatched. CDR3 coding DNA: TGTGCCAGCAGCCAACCCGACAGGGACACCGGGGAGCTGTTTTTT. This translates into CASSQPDRDTGELFF.

This clone was detected only once. The chain has TRBV19 and TRBJ1-4, with D tentatively TRBD1 (5 bases). Germline V gene lookup returns CDR1 LNHDA and CDR2 SQIVND (reference sequence). The CDR3 length is 14 residues. V lost 5 bases and J 8 bases, leaving 15 bases between the germline ends. CDR3 amino acids: CASSLQGVREKLFF. Here the CDR3 DNA reads TGTGCCAGTAGTTTGCAAGGGGTCAGGGAAAAACTGTTTTTT.

This clone was found a few times. The V and J genes are TRBV7-9 and TRBJ2-1; 12 positions agree with TRBD2. Trimming took 4 bases from V and 5 from J; bases not matched to a gene: 0. Germline-derived CDR1 and CDR2 are SEHNR and FQNEAQ (reference sequence). CDR3 size: 14 residues. CDR3 in amino acids: CASSWTSGNNEQFF. Written as DNA, the CDR3 is TGTGCCAGCAGCTGGACTAGCGGGAACAATGAGCAGTTCTTC.

The chain joins TRBV5-8 to TRBJ1-3, with D possibly TRBD1 on 5 matching bases. Trimming left V 0 bases short and J 0 bases short, with 10 bases between. Germline V CDR1 and CDR2: SGHTS, YDEGEE. The length of the CDR3 is 16 residues. CDR3 region: CASSLAPGGSGNTIYF. The CDR3 coding sequence is TGTGCCAGCAGCTTGGCCCCGGGGGGCTCTGGAAACACCATATATTTT. The full variable domain, rest sourced from reference TRBV5-8 and TRBJ1-3, is EAGVTQSPTHLIKTRGQQATLRCSPISGHTSVYWYQQALGLGLQFLLWYDEGEERNRGNFPPRFSGRQFPNYSSELNVNALELEDSALYLCASSLAPGGSGNTIYFGEGSWLTVV.

This sequence joins TRBV6-5 and TRBJ2-7; 8 bases fit TRBD2. The germline CDR1 and CDR2 sequences are MNHEY and SVGAGI. The junction had 13 bases not matched to a gene; V was cut back by 6 bases and J by 6 bases. The CDR3 is 15 amino acids. The chain's CDR3 is CASRHLGREEGEQYF. The DNA for the CDR3 is TGTGCCAGCAGGCACCTCGGGCGGGAGGAAGGCGAGCAGTACTTC.

This clone was seen a few times. This rearrangement joins TRBV9 to TRBJ1-1, with 8 bases that match TRBD1. V was clipped by 4 bases and J by 4 bases; unmatched bases: 12. This CDR3 spans 16 amino acids. The germline V gene encodes CDR1 SGDLS and CDR2 YYNGEE. The CDR3, as DNA: TGTGCCAGCAGCCACGGACAGGGAGTACCCGGCACTGAAGCTTTCTTT. It specifies CASSHGQGVPGTEAFF.

The chain has TRBV28 and TRBJ1-1; 12 nucleotides match TRBD1. The CDR3 has 14 amino acids. Germline V CDR1 and CDR2: MDHEN, SYDVKM. V dropped 3 bases and J dropped 10; count of bases not matched to a gene: 6. The CDR3 region has the DNA TGTGCCAGCAGTTTGGGACAGGGGGCGTCGGGAGCTTTCTTT. Protein sequence: CASSLGQGASGAFF.

V gene TRBV11-3 combines with J gene TRBJ2-5; 8 bases are shared with TRBD1. V lost 6 bases and J lost 2; bases outside the gene matches: 8. This CDR3 has 15 residues. Looked up from germline, CDR1 is SGHNT and CDR2 is YENEEA. The CDR3 loop is CASSKPGGPQETQYF. The CDR3 nucleotides read TGTGCCAGCAGTAAACCAGGGGGCCCACAAGAGACCCAGTACTTC.

This chain uses TRBV5-1 with TRBJ1-1, with 12 nucleotides matching TRBD1. V shed 4 bases and J 3 bases; nucleotides not matched to a gene: 10. CDR1 is SGHRS, CDR2 YFSETQ, per germline. The CDR3 totals 17 residues. The CDR3 DNA is TGCGCCAGCAGCGCGGGACAGGGGGCTTTGCGGCACACTGAAGCTTTCTTT. This encodes CASSAGQGALRHTEAFF.